This T cell receptor (beta chain) was documented in a study of regulatory T cells in long-lasting Graves disease. A word on this clonotype: The antigen is unknown.

General study points: Graves' patients with persistent disease showed TCR diversity lower than patients newly diagnosed.

Germline V lookup: CDR1 LNHDA, CDR2 SQIVND (reference sequence). This CDR3 comprises 15 residues. Time point: newly diagnosed GD, antithyroid drugs for less than 3 months. Generation of the TCR library employed RNA extracted from PBMCs. The TCR beta library used iRepertoire HTBI primers with Arm-PCR amplification of CDR3. TCRdb fed the multiplex PCR reads into MiXCR, producing one record per CDR3 protein. The profile shows over 450,000 distinct CDR3 sequences, around 12% of them singletons. The same specimen was also included in a second study, on T cells in Graves' hyperthyroidism and ophthalmopathy. This second study notes: A set of HTBI primers served as the primers for a first-round RT-PCR of the TCR CDR3. Blood shared most expanded thyroid clonotypes above 0.001.

The chain employs TRBV19 and TRBJ2-5, with 14 bases matching TRBD2. Judging by the DNA end, TRBJ2-1 fits better; the J call may be wrong. Specimen: peripheral blood mononuclear cells (PBMCs), collected at new diagnosis, from a patient treated with antithyroid drugs. The TCR originated in a young woman with Graves disease. The DNA of the CDR3 is TGTGCCAGACCCAGACTAGCGGGAGGGCCGGGTGAGCAGTTCTTC. Protein sequence: CARPRLAGGPGEQFF.